This TCR beta chain was identified in a study of blood T cell repertoires in COVID-19. For the study at large: The cDNA or gDNA used as material had been derived from T cells, B-cell-depleted T cells, or PBMCs.

Only one count was recorded for this clone. Authors' analysis steps: Amplified reference gene primers provided the basis for estimating nucleated cell counts. Profiled with immunoSEQ multiplex PCR; TCRdb holds only in-frame clones, not every one. The D gene and trimming were derived from the DNA, and the V and J assignments and clone size from that table. The table shows about 140,000 clones, with about 91% occurring only once. This TCR was sampled from a woman aged 45-59 years with acute or convalescent COVID-19. Sequencing was carried out using peripheral blood.

This chain's CDR3 is CASSFGTSGSPSYNEQFF. The CDR3 nucleotides are TGTGCCAGCAGTTTTGGGACTAGCGGGAGCCCATCCTACAATGAGCAGTTCTTC. This chain links TRBV27 with TRBJ2-1; TRBD2 agrees at 14 bases. Germline values: CDR1 MNHEY, CDR2 SMNVEV (reference sequence). V lost 3 bases to trimming and J lost 1 base; unmatched junction nucleotides: 5. The CDR3 covers 18 residues.